These T cell receptor beta chains were read from a single sample in a study of early stage breast cancer tumors. Profiling relied on immunoSEQ multiplex PCR, and the TCRdb table lists in-frame clones only, not all of them. This table holds around 48,000 clones, approximately 90% found once. Material: blood. These receptors were taken from a person in their 70s with breast cancer. The CDR3 runs from the conserved cysteine through the conserved F or W. A D gene is named only where the DNA matches it firmly. Expanded clones are given a class, and other clones once, few, many or no size at all.

V	size	J	D	CDR3	DNA
TRBV28	-	TRBJ1-6	-	CASTPHGSGLNSPLHF	TGTGCCAGCACCCCTCACGGTTCAGGGCTTAATTCACCCCTCCACTTT
TRBV28	-	TRBJ2-5	-	CASSLSGSGETQYF	TGTGCCAGCAGTTTGAGCGGAAGCGGGGAGACCCAGTACTTC
TRBV5-1	-	TRBJ2-3	-	CASSLDISDTDTQYF	TGCGCCAGCAGCTTGGATATTAGCGACACAGATACGCAGTATTTT
TRBV29-1	-	TRBJ1-1	-	CSVGSGGGRTEAFF	TGCAGCGTTGGGTCCGGGGGTGGGAGAACTGAAGCTTTCTTT
TRBV5-1	-	TRBJ2-1	TRBD2	CASSPGGTYNEQFF	TGCGCCAGCAGCCCGGGGGGGACCTACAATGAGCAGTTCTTC
TRBV2	-	TRBJ2-2	-	CASSAAGTNTGELFF	TGTGCCAGCAGTGCTGCGGGGACTAACACCGGGGAGCTGTTTTTT
TRBV5-1	-	TRBJ1-6	-	CASSWGYREGSYNSPLHF	TGCGCCAGCAGCTGGGGATACAGGGAAGGCTCCTATAATTCACCCCTCCACTTT
TRBV4-1	-	TRBJ2-7	-	CASSQPGYRWGRGPTYEQYF	TGCGCCAGCAGCCAACCAGGATATAGATGGGGAAGGGGCCCCACCTACGAGCAGTACTTC
TRBV7-2	-	TRBJ2-2	TRBD1	CASSTPGQANTGELFF	TGTGCCAGCAGTACGCCGGGACAGGCGAACACCGGGGAGCTGTTTTTT
TRBV5-1	-	TRBJ2-4	TRBD2	CASSSTSGKNIQYF	TGCGCCAGCAGCTCGACTAGCGGAAAAAACATTCAGTACTTC
TRBV29-1	-	TRBJ1-6	TRBD1	CSVGDRANSPLHF	TGCAGCGTTGGGGACAGGGCTAATTCACCCCTCCACTTT
TRBV7-6	-	TRBJ2-2	TRBD2	CASSQGLAGTLGDTGELFF	TGTGCCAGCAGCCAAGGACTAGCGGGAACCCTTGGAGACACCGGGGAGCTGTTTTTT
TRBV30	-	TRBJ1-4	TRBD1	CAWSHDRENEKLFF	TGTGCCTGGAGCCATGACAGGGAAAATGAAAAACTGTTTTTT
TRBV4-2	-	TRBJ1-6	-	CASSSQGSSYNSPLHF	TGTGCCAGCAGCTCTCAGGGTAGCTCCTATAATTCACCCCTCCACTTT
TRBV6-6	few	TRBJ1-2	-	CASIDPNYGYTF	TGTGCCAGCATAGATCCCAACTATGGCTACACCTTC
TRBV6-5	-	TRBJ2-1	TRBD1	CASSRDREGYEQFF	TGTGCCAGCAGCCGAGACAGGGAAGGCTATGAGCAGTTCTTC
TRBV19	-	TRBJ2-1	-	CASNKGLRPNEQFF	TGTGCCAGTAATAAGGGACTCCGCCCCAATGAGCAGTTCTTC
TRBV2	-	TRBJ1-2	-	CASTIQVTIKSYGYTF	TGTGCCAGCACCATCCAGGTGACAATTAAAAGCTATGGCTACACCTTC
TRBV2	-	TRBJ2-2	-	CASKGQLTGELFF	TGTGCCAGCAAGGGACAACTCACCGGGGAGCTGTTTTTT
TRBV10-3	-	TRBJ2-7	-	CAISVGQPYEQYF	TGTGCCATCAGCGTTGGACAGCCCTACGAGCAGTACTTC
TRBV5-4	-	TRBJ2-1	TRBD2	CASSQASGSDEQFF	TGTGCCAGCAGCCAGGCTAGCGGGAGCGATGAGCAGTTCTTC
TRBV6-6	-	TRBJ1-2	TRBD1	CASSFGQETNYGYTF	TGTGCCAGCAGTTTCGGACAGGAAACTAACTATGGCTACACCTTC
TRBV4-1	once	TRBJ2-5	TRBD1	CASSQELDRGETQYF	TGCGCCAGCAGCCAAGAGCTGGACAGGGGAGAGACCCAGTACTTC
TRBV7-2	-	TRBJ2-3	TRBD1	CASSPTGGTDTQYF	TGTGCCAGCAGCCCAACAGGGGGCACAGATACGCAGTATTTT
TRBV5-1	-	TRBJ2-3	-	CASSPIGSSPDTQYF	TGCGCCAGCAGTCCTATCGGGAGTTCGCCAGATACGCAGTATTTT
TRBV30	once	TRBJ1-3	-	CAWSEGHPPNTIYF	TGTGCCTGGAGCGAGGGACACCCCCCAAACACCATATATTTT
TRBV5-6	-	TRBJ2-5	TRBD2	CASSLAGASGGHETQYF	TGTGCCAGCAGCTTGGCCGGAGCTAGCGGGGGTCATGAGACCCAGTACTTC
TRBV6-5	-	TRBJ2-2	TRBD2	CASSSDREGWGELFF	TGTGCCAGCAGTTCCGACCGGGAGGGATGGGGGGAGCTGTTTTTT
TRBV28	-	TRBJ2-1	TRBD2	CASRTGLAGTNEQFF	TGTGCCAGCAGGACAGGACTAGCGGGAACCAATGAGCAGTTCTTC
TRBV25-1	-	TRBJ2-3	TRBD2	CASSEGEGGPDTQYF	TGTGCCAGCAGTGAAGGGGAGGGAGGGCCAGATACGCAGTATTTT
TRBV5-4	-	TRBJ2-2	-	CASSLGQDTNTGELFF	TGTGCCAGCAGCTTGGGACAAGACACCAACACCGGGGAGCTGTTTTTT
TRBV28	-	TRBJ1-3	-	CASSEAGNTIYF	TGTGCCAGCAGCGAGGCGGGAAACACCATATATTTT
TRBV7-2	-	TRBJ2-7	TRBD1	CASSSNRGEPREQYF	TGTGCCAGCAGCTCCAACAGGGGTGAGCCGAGGGAGCAGTACTTC